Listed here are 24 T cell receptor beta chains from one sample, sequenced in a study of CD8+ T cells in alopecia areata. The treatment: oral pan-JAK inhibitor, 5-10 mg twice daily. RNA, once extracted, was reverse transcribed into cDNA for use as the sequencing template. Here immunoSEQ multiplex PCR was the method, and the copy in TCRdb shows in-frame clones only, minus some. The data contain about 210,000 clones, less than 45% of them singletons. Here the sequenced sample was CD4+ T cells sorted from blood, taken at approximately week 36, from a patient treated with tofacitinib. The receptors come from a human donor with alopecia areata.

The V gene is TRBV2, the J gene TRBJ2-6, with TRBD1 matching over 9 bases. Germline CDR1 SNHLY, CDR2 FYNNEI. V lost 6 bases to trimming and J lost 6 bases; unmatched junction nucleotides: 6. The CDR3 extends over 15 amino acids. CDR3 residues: CASRSDRGVANVLTF. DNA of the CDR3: TGTGCCAGCAGGAGCGACAGGGGGGTGGCCAACGTCCTGACTTTC. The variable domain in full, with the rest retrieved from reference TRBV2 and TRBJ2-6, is EPEVTQTPSHQVTQMGQEVILRCVPISNHLYFYWYRQILGQKVEFLVSFYNNEISEKSEIFDDQFSVERPDGSNFTLKIRSTKLEDSAMYFCASRSDRGVANVLTFGAGSRLTVL.

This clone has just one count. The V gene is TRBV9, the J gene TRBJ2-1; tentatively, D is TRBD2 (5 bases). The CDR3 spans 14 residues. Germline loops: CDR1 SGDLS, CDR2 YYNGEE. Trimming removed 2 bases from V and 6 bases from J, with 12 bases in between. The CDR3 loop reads CASSVRSRANEQFF. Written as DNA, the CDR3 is TGTGCCAGCAGCGTTAGATCGCGGGCCAATGAGCAGTTCTTC.

The CDR3 DNA reads TGTGCCAGCAGCTTTATGAGCGGGAGTATCGGTGAGCAGTTCTTC. It encodes CASSFMSGSIGEQFF. V gene TRBV5-5 combines with J gene TRBJ2-1; TRBD2 agrees at 8 bases. Germline V gene lookup returns CDR1 SGHKS and CDR2 YYEKEE (reference sequence). The length of the CDR3 is 15 residues. Trimming cost V 2 bases and J 9 bases; bases outside gene matches: 10.

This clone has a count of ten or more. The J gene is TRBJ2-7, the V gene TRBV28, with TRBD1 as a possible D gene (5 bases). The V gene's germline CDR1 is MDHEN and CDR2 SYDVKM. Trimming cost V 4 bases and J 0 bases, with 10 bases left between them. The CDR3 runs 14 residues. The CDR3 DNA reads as TGTGCCAGCAGTTCGGCGCAGGGCTCCTACGAGCAGTACTTC. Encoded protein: CASSSAQGSYEQYF.

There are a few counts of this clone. Written as DNA, the CDR3 is TGCGCCAGCAGCCAAGATAATGGGTGGAACACTGAAGCTTTCTTT. Protein: CASSQDNGWNTEAFF. The chain recombines TRBV4-1 with TRBJ1-1; D is undetermined. CDR3 size: 15 residues. Germline V gene lookup returns CDR1 MGHRA and CDR2 YSYEKL. V lost 0 bases and J 1 base, leaving 9 bases between the germline ends.

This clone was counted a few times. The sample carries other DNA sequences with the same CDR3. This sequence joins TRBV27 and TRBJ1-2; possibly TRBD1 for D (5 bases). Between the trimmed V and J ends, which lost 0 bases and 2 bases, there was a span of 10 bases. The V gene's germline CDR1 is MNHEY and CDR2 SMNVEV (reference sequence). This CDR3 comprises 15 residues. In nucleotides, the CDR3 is TGTGCCAGCAGTTTATCACCCAGGGCGAACTATGGCTACACCTTC. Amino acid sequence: CASSLSPRANYGYTF.

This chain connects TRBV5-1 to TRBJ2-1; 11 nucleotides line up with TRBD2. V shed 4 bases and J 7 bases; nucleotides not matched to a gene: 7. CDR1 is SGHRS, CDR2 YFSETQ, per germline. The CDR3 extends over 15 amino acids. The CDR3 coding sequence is TGCGCCAGCAGCCCTACTAGCGGGAGAATAAATGAGCAGTTCTTC. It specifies CASSPTSGRINEQFF. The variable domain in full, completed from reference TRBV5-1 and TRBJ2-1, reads KAGVTQTPRYLIKTRGQQVTLSCSPISGHRSVSWYQQTPGQGLQFLFEYFSETQRNKGNFPGRFSGRQFSNSRSEMNVSTLELGDSALYLCASSPTSGRINEQFFGPGTRLTVL.

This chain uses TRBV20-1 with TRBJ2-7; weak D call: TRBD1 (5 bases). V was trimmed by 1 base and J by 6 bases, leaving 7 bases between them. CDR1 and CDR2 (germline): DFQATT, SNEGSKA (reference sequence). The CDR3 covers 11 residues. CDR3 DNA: TGCAGTGCTAGAGTGGGGCCCGAGCAGTACTTC. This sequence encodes CSARVGPEQYF.

The CDR3 DNA reads TGTGCCATCAGTGGACAGAGGGTCGCGACTAGCGGTCCAGATGAGGATACGCAGTATTTT. It translates to CAISGQRVATSGPDEDTQYF. The V gene is TRBV10-3, the J gene TRBJ2-3, with 9 bases lining up with TRBD2. Germline V gene sequence: CDR1 ENHRY, CDR2 SYGVKD. V gave up 4 bases and J gave up 6 bases; unmatched junction bases: 23. This CDR3 has 20 amino acids.

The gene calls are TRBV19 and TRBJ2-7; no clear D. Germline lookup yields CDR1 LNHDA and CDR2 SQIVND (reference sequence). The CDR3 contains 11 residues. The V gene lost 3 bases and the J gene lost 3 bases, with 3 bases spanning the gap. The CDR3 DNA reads TGTGCCAGTAGTATTGGCTACGAGCAGTACTTC. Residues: CASSIGYEQYF.

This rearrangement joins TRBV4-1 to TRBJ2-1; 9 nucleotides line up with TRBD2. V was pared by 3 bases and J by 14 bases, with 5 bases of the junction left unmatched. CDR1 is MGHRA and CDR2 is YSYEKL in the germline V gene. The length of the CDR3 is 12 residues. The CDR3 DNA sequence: TGCGCCAGCAGCCAGGCGGGACTAGCCAAGTTCTTC. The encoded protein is CASSQAGLAKFF.

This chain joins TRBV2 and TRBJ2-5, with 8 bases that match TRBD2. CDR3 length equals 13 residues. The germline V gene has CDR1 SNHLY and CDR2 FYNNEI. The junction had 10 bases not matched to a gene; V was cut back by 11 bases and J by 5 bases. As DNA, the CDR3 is TGTGCCGTGGGAAGCGGGAGAGGCGAGACCCAGTACTTC. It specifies CAVGSGRGETQYF.

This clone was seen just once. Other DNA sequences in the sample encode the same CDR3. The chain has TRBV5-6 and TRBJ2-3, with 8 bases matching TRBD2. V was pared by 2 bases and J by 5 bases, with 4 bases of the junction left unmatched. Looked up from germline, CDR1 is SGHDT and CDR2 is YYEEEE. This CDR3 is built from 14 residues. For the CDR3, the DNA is TGTGCCAGCAGCTTAGGCCTAGCGGGAGATACGCAGTATTTT. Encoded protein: CASSLGLAGDTQYF.

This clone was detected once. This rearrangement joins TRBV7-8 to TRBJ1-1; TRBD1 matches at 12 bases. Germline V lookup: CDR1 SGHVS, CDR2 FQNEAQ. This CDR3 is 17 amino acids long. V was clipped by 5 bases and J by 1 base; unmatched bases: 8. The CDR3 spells CASSPRDRGLQNTEAFF. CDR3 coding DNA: TGTGCCAGCAGCCCGCGGGACAGGGGGCTTCAGAACACTGAAGCTTTCTTT.

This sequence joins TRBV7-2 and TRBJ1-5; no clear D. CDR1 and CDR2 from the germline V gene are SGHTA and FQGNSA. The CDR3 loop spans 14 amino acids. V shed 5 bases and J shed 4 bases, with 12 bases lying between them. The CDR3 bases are TGTGCCAGCAGCCCCCAGTCGGGAAATCAGCCCCAGCATTTT. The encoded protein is CASSPQSGNQPQHF.

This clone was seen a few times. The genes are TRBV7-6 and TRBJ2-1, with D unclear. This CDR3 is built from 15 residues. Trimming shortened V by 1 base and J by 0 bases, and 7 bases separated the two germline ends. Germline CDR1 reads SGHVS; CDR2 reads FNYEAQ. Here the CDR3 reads CASSLGSHSYNEQFF. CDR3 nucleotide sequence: TGTGCCAGCAGCTTAGGCAGCCACTCCTACAATGAGCAGTTCTTC.

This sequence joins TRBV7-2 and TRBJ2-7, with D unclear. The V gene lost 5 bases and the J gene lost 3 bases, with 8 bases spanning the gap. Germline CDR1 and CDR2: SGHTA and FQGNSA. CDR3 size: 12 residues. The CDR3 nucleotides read TGTGCCAGCAGCCTGCAAGACTACGAGCAGTACTTC. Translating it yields CASSLQDYEQYF.

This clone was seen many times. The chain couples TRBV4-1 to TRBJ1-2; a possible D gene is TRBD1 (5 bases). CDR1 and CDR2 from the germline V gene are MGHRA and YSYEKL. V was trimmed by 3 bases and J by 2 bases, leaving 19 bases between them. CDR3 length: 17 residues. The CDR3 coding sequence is TGCGCCAGCAGCCAGGGGGGACGAGGGAGATCAAACTATGGCTACACCTTC. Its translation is CASSQGGRGRSNYGYTF.

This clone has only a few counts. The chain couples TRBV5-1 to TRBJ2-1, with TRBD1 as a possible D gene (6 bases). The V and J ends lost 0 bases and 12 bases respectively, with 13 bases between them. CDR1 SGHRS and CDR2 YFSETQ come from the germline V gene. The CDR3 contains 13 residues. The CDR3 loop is CASSLEARGMQFF. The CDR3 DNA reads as TGCGCCAGCAGCTTGGAAGCCAGGGGTATGCAGTTCTTC.

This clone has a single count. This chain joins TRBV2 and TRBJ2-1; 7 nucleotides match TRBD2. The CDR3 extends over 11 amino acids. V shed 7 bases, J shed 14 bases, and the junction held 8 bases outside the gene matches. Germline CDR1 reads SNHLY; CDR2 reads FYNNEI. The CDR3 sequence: CASKARGEEFF. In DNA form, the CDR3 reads TGTGCCAGCAAGGCCCGGGGGGAGGAGTTCTTC.

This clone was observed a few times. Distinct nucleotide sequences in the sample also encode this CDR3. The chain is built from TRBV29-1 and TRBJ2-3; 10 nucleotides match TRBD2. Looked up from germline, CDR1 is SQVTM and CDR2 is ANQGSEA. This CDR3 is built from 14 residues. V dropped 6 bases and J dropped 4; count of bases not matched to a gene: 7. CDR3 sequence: CSVEGLAGADTQYF. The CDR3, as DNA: TGCAGCGTCGAGGGGCTAGCGGGAGCAGATACGCAGTATTTT.

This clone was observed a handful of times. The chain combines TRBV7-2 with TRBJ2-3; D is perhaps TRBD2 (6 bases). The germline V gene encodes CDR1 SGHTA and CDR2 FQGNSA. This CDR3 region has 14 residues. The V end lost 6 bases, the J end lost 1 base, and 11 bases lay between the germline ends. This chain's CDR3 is CASRLASGTDTQYF. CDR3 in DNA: TGTGCCAGCAGGTTGGCTAGCGGCACAGATACGCAGTATTTT.

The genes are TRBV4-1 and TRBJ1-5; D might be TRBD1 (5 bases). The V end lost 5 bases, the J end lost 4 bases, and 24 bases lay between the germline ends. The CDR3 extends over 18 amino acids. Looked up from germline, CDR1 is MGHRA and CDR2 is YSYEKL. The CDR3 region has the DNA TGCGCCAGCAGCAAGCCAGGTCAAGGGACCGAGAGGAATCAGCCCCAGCATTTT. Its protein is CASSKPGQGTERNQPQHF.

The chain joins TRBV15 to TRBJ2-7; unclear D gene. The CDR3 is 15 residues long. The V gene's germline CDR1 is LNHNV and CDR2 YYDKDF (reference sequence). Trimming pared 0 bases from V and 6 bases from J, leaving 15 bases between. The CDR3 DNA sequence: TGTGCCACCAGCAGAGATCTACAGACCTTCTCCGAGCAGTACTTC. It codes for CATSRDLQTFSEQYF. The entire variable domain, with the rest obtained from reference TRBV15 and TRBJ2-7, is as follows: DAMVIQNPRYQVTQFGKPVTLSCSQTLNHNVMYWYQQKSSQAPKLLFHYYDKDFNNEADTPDNFQSRRPNTSFCFLDIRSPGLGDTAMYLCATSRDLQTFSEQYFGPGTRLTVT.